The source of this TCR beta chain is a study of T cells in Graves' hyperthyroidism and ophthalmopathy. Researchers amplified the TCR beta CDR3 regions from RNA transcripts. A first-round RT-PCR of the TCR CDR3 used the HTBI primer set. In TCRdb, the multiplex PCR reads were re-called with MiXCR into one record per CDR3 protein. The top ten clones hold about a third of a sample with fewer than 450,000 distinct CDR3 sequences, roughly 17% of them seen once. On the basis of clinical symptoms, serum thyroxine and TRAb, thyroid ultrasound and orbital computed tomography, diagnoses were made. CDR1 is MNHEY, CDR2 SVGEGT, per germline. This CDR3 is 15 amino acids long. J was trimmed by 4 bases and V by 3 bases; bases with no gene match: 6.

Source material: blood. The receptor was derived from a woman aged 25 to 39 with Graves' hyperthyroidism that later progressed to Graves' ophthalmopathy. The chain carries TRBV6-2 or TRBV6-3 and TRBJ1-5; TRBD1 matches at 7 bases. The CDR3 here is CASSYLRGRNQPQHF. In DNA, the CDR3 is TGTGCCAGCAGTTATTTGAGGGGGCGGAATCAGCCCCAGCATTTT.